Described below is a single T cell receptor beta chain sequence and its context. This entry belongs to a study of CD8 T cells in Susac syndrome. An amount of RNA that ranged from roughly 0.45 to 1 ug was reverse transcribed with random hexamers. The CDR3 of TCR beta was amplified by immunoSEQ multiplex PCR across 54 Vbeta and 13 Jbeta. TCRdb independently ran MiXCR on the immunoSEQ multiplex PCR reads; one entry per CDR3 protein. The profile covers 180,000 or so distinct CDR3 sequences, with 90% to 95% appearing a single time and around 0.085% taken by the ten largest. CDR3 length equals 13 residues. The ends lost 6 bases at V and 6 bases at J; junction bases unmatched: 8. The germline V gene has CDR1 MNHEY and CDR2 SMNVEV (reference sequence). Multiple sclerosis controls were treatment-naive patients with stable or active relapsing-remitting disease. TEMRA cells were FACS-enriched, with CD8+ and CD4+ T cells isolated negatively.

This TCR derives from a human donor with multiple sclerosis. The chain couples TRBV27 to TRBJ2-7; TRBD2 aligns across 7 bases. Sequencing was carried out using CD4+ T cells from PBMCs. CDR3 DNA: TGTGCCAGCAGCCGCCTCACTAGCGCCGAGCAGTACTTC. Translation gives CASSRLTSAEQYF.